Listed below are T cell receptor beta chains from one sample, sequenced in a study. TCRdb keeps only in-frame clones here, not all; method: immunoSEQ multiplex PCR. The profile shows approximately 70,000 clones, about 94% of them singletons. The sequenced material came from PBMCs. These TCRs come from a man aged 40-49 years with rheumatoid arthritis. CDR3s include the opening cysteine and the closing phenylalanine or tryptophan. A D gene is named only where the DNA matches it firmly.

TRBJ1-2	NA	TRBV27	CASSSPGLDYGYTF
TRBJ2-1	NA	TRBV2	CASSTDAAASYNEQFF
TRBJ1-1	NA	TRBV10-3	CAITPRENTEAFF
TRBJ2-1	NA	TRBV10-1	CASSERGDWYNEQFF
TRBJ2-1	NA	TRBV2	CASAWKQGKGNEQFF
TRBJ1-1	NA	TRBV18	CASSRLNTEAFF
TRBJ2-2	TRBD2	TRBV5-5	CASSLGLAGGPNTGELFF
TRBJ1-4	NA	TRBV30	CAGAAYGEKLFF
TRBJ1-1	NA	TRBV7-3	CASSLLPGGNTEAFF
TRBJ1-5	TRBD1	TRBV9	CASSTTGVYNQPQHF
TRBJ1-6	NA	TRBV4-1	CASSQDGVSSYNSPLHF
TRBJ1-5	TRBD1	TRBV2	CASSAGTGSDPQHF
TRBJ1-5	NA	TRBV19	CASDRHSNQPQHF
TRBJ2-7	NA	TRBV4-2	CASSQAGTTTYEQYF
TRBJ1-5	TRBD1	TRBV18	CASSPDRDQPQHF
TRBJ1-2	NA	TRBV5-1	CASSLDGYYGYTF
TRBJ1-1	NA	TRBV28	CASSSAFSVGNTEAFF
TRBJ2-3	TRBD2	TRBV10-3	CAISVLAGVTDTQYF
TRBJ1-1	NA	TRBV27	CASSSPGHGNTEAFF
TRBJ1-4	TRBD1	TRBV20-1	CSASWQGGPKLFF
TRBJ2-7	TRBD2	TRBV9	CASSKLAGGATYEQYF
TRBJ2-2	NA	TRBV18	CASSPPAGPPGTGELFF
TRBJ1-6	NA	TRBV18	CASSPGTRDSPLHF
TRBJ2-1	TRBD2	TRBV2	CASSEIQRGPNEQFF
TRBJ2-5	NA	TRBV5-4	CASSLQGQETQYF
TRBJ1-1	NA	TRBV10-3	CAISTLLPGSNTEAFF
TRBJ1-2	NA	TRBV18	CASSPSRDHGYTF
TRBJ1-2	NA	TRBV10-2	CATETGGANYGYTF
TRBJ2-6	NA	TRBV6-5	CASSYSPVSGANVLTF
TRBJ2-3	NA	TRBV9	CASSAPTDTQYF
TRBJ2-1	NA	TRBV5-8	CASSFYMDSGNEQFF
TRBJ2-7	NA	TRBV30	CAWSRRDEQYF
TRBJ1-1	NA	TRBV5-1	CASRGNNLFF
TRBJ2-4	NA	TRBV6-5	CASSYSQQSGTNIQYF
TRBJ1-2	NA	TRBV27	CASSLLGTPNYGYTF
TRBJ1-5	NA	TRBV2	CASSADSNQPQHF
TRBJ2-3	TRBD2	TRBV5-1	CASSRAGEPLTDTQYF
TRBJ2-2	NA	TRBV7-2	CASSLAGRTGELFF
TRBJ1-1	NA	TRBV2	CASSEKGELGPFF
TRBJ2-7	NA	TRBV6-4	CASSETILGEQYF
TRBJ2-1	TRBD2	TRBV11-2	CASSLGRGGDLIF
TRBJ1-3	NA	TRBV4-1	CASSQDRGAAPAGNTIYF